Listed below are T cell receptor beta chains from one sample, sequenced in a study of blood T cell repertoires in COVID-19. Clones were sequenced by immunoSEQ multiplex PCR, and TCRdb holds only the in-frame ones, with some missing. This sample has under 200,000 clones, with 85% to 90% found just once. Sequences were obtained from peripheral blood. Receptors were obtained from a man aged 18 to 29 with active or convalescent COVID-19. The CDR3 runs from the conserved cysteine through the conserved F or W. The D gene is left open where the match is weak. For some rows the clone size is stated as once, few or many, or as a class when expanded; others skip it.

TRBV4-3	.	.	TRBJ1-4	TGCGCCAGCAGACACGCGGGACTCCAAGCTTCGGGTAATGAAAAACTGTTTTTT	CASRHAGLQASGNEKLFF
TRBV18	.	TRBD1	TRBJ1-1	TGTGCCAGCTCACCCCGGACAGGGGGCATCACTGAAGCTTTCTTT	CASSPRTGGITEAFF
TRBV21-1	.	.	TRBJ1-5	TGTGCCAGCAGGGGGGGTGAAGGGGTGAGCAATCAGCCCCAGCATTTT	CASRGGEGVSNQPQHF
TRBV7-2	.	.	TRBJ1-3	TGTGCCAGCAGCTTAGTGGCAGGGGCTTCCGGAAACACCATATATTTT	CASSLVAGASGNTIYF
TRBV19	.	.	TRBJ2-3	TGTGCCAGTAGTAAGAGGCTAAAAACAGATACGCAGTATTTT	CASSKRLKTDTQYF
TRBV19	.	.	TRBJ1-1	TGTGCCAGCGGAGTACTAATGAACACTGAAGCTTTCTTT	CASGVLMNTEAFF
TRBV6-6	.	TRBD2	TRBJ2-2	TGTGCCAGCAGTTACTCTCGGGAGGACACCGGGGAGCTGTTTTTT	CASSYSREDTGELFF
TRBV7-9	.	.	TRBJ2-7	TGTGCCAGCAGCTTACCACAGGCTTCCTACGAGCAGTACTTC	CASSLPQASYEQYF
TRBV6-5	.	.	TRBJ2-2	TGTGCCAGCAGCGCCACCGGGACTCCCGGGGAGCTGTTTTTT	CASSATGTPGELFF
TRBV19	.	TRBD1	TRBJ2-1	TGTGCAGCAAGTCCGGGACAGGGTAATGAGCAGTTCTTC	CAASPGQGNEQFF
TRBV24-1	.	TRBD1	TRBJ1-1	TGTGCCACCAGTGATTTGCAGGGGGGTGAAGCTTTCTTT	CATSDLQGGEAFF
TRBV11-3	.	.	TRBJ2-2	TGTGCCAGCAGCTTAGGACAGGAGTTGACCGGGGAGCTGTTTTTT	CASSLGQELTGELFF
TRBV6-1	.	.	TRBJ2-7	TGTGCCAGCAGTGAAGCTCGTCAGGGGAGCTACGAGCAGTACTTC	CASSEARQGSYEQYF
TRBV11-3	.	.	TRBJ2-2	TGTGCCAGCAGCTGGAACGGCAGGGCCGGGGAGCTGTTTTTT	CASSWNGRAGELFF
TRBV7-9	once	TRBD2	TRBJ2-1	TGTGCCAGCAGCTTAGGGTCGGGAGGGCTTAAAGAGCAGTTCTTC	CASSLGSGGLKEQFF
TRBV6-5	.	TRBD1	TRBJ1-2	TGTGCCAGCCGGCCGACAGGGGTGGCCTATGGCTACACCTTC	CASRPTGVAYGYTF